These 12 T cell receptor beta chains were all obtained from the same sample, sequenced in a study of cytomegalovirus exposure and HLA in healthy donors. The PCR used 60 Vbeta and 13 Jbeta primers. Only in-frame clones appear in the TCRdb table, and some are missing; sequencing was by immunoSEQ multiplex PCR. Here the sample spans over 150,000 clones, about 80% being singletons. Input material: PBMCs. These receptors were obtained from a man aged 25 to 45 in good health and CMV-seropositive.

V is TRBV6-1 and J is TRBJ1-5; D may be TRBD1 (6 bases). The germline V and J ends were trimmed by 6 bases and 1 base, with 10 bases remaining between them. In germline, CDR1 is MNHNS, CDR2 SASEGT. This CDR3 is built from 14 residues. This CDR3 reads CASSRQESNQPQHF. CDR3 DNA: TGTGCCAGCAGCCGACAGGAAAGCAATCAGCCCCAGCATTTT.

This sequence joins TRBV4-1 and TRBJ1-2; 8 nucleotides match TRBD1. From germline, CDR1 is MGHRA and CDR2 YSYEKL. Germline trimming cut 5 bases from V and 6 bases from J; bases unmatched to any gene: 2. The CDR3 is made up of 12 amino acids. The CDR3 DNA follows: TGCGCCAGCAGCGACAGGGGAAATGGCTACACCTTC. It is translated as CASSDRGNGYTF.

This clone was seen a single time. DNA of the CDR3: TGTGCCAGCAGTTCGACAGGCCGTGAAGCTTTCTTT. Translating it yields CASSSTGREAFF. The chain combines TRBV28 with TRBJ1-1, with TRBD1 as a possible D gene (6 bases). The germline V gene has CDR1 MDHEN and CDR2 SYDVKM. V was cut by 4 bases and J by 7 bases, with 10 bases left in between. This CDR3 has 12 amino acids.

CDR3 in DNA: TGCGCCAGCAGCCAAGGGAGAACGGGGCAGGGGGCCGGCAACAATGAGCAGTTCTTC. This gives the protein CASSQGRTGQGAGNNEQFF. The chain combines TRBV4-1 with TRBJ2-1, with 8 bases that match TRBD1. The CDR3 runs 19 residues. CDR1 is MGHRA and CDR2 is YSYEKL in the germline V gene. Trimming removed 1 base from V and 5 bases from J; junction bases left unmatched: 16.

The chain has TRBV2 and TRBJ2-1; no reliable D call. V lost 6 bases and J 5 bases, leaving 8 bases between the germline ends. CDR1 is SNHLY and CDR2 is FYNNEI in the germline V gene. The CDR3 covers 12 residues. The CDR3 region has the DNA TGTGCCAGCAGCACCCGCGACAATGAGCAGTTCTTC. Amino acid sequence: CASSTRDNEQFF.

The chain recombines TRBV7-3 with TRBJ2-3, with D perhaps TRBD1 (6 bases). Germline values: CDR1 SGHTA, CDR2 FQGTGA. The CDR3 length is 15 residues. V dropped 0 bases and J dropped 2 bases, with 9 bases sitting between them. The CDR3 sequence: CASSLTGQLTDTQYF. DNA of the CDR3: TGTGCCAGCAGCTTAACAGGACAGCTCACAGATACGCAGTATTTT.

CDR3 sequence: CASRLGVMNTEAFF. The CDR3 nucleotides read TGTGCCAGCAGGCTAGGGGTAATGAACACTGAAGCTTTCTTT. The gene calls are TRBV7-2 and TRBJ1-1; D is possibly TRBD1 (5 bases). The CDR3 loop spans 14 amino acids. V lost 6 bases and J lost 0, with 11 bases in between. Germline CDR1 is SGHTA and CDR2 is FQGNSA.

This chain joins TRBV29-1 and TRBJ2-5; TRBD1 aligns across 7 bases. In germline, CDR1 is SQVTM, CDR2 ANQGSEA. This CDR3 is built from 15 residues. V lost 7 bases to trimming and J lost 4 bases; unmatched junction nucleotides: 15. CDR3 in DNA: TGCAGCGGGGTAACGGGACAGTCCCCACGAGAGACCCAGTACTTC. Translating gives CSGVTGQSPRETQYF.

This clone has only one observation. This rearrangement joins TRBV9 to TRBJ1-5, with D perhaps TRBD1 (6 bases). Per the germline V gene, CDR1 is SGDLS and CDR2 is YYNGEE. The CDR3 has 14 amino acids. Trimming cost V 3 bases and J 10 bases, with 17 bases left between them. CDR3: CASSGGQQTSPQHF. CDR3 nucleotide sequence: TGTGCCAGCAGCGGAGGACAGCAAACTTCCCCCCAGCATTTT.

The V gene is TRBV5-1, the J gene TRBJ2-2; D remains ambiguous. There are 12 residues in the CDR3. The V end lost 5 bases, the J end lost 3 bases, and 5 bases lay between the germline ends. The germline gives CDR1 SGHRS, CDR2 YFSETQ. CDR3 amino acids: CASSIYTGELFF. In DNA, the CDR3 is TGCGCCAGCAGTATCTACACCGGGGAGCTGTTTTTT.

CDR3: CASSLASPGGYNEQFF. CDR3 DNA sequence: TGTGCCAGCAGCTTAGCGTCCCCAGGGGGTTACAATGAGCAGTTCTTC. The chain carries TRBV7-2 and TRBJ2-1, with 7 bases lining up with TRBD1. Trimming took 0 bases from V and 4 from J; bases not matched to a gene: 6. The CDR3 totals 16 residues. Germline values: CDR1 SGHTA, CDR2 FQGNSA. The variable domain in full, completed from reference TRBV7-2 and TRBJ2-1, reads GAGVSQSPSNKVTEKGKDVELRCDPISGHTALYWYRQSLGQGLEFLIYFQGNSAPDKSGLPSDRFSAERTGGSVSTLTIQRTQQEDSAVYLCASSLASPGGYNEQFFGPGTRLTVL.

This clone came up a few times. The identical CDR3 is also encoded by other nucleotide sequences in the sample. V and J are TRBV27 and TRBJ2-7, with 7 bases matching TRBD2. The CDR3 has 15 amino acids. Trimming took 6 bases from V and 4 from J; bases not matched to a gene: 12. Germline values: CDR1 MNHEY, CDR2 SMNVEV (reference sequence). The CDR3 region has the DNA TGTGCCAGCAGCCCAACCGGACTAGTTTCTTACGAGCAGTACTTC. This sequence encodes CASSPTGLVSYEQYF.